This T cell receptor (beta chain) stems from a study of blood T cell repertoires in COVID-19. About the research overall: Specimens from acute and convalescent COVID-19 originated in the United States, Italy and Spain. Sources were T cells, B-cell-depleted T cells, or PBMCs; the material itself was cDNA or gDNA.

Authors' data handling: Amplification with reference gene primers provided the estimates of nucleated cell counts. Method: immunoSEQ multiplex PCR; TCRdb's copy keeps in-frame clones and lacks some. V and J calls and clone size are those listed in that table; D and trimming were worked out from the DNA. Of more than 85,000 clones in the sample, 65% to 85% were seen once. CDR3 length: 13 residues. The V gene lost 8 bases and the J gene lost 5 bases, with 12 bases spanning the gap. The sequenced sample was peripheral blood. V is TRBV12-3 or TRBV12-4 and J is TRBJ2-2, with D maybe TRBD2 (5 bases). This TCR derives from a man aged 80 or over with active or convalescent COVID-19. The CDR3 here is CASHGEQTGELFF. The CDR3 coding sequence is TGTGCCAGCCATGGGGAGCAAACCGGGGAGCTGTTTTTT.